The subject of this entry is one TCR beta chain. The source of the sample is a study of blood T cell repertoires in COVID-19. Study in general: The United States, Italy and Spain were the sources of the acute and convalescent COVID-19 samples. The analysed material was cDNA or gDNA that came from T cells, B-cell-depleted T cells, or PBMCs.

The CDR3 sequence is 11 residues long. The germline CDR1 and CDR2 sequences are GTSNPN and SVGIG (reference sequence). Trimming removed 2 bases at V and 4 bases at J, with 5 bases between. As processed by the authors: From reference gene primer amplification, estimates of nucleated cell counts were derived. The repertoire was sequenced with immunoSEQ multiplex PCR; TCRdb's copy has only in-frame clones and lacks some. That table furnishes V, J and clone size, whereas the DNA furnished D and trimming. Among approximately 310,000 clones, around 87% were seen once, and the ten largest hold 7.8%. The V call is TRBV30, the J call TRBJ1-1; D is undetermined. The clonotype comes from a woman aged 45-65 years who had recovered from COVID-19. The sequenced material came from peripheral blood. The CDR3 nucleotides are TGTGCCTGGAGTTCGAGCACTGAAGCTTTCTTT. As protein: CAWSSSTEAFF.